Below, one T cell receptor beta chain is given with its context. Trimming removed 11 bases from V and 9 bases from J, with 11 bases in between. Germline CDR1 is SNHLY and CDR2 is FYNNEI. CDR3 length: 10 residues. The record originates from a study of identical twins. TCRdb processed the 5' RACE reads anew with MiXCR; each CDR3 protein has one entry. The sample consists of roughly 1.6 million distinct CDR3 sequences, 32% of them appearing once. This clonotype was sampled from a newborn girl in good health. This chain links TRBV2 with TRBJ2-1; TRBD1 is a possible D gene (5 bases). The sequenced sample consisted of cord blood. The CDR3 DNA is TGTGCCGGCAAAGGGGCTGAGCAGTTCTTC. Translating it yields CAGKGAEQFF.